The entry that follows covers one T cell receptor beta chain sequence. What it binds is unknown. The data are from a study of cytomegalovirus exposure and HLA in healthy donors. Study context: Out of 300 to 500 genotyped donors, 81% belonged to the Caucasian-associated ancestry cluster.

The PCR was carried out with 60 Vbeta primers and 13 Jbeta primers. Authors' processing steps: A follow-up analysis tallied around 80 million unique TCR beta chains, roughly 9.9 million shared. The assay was immunoSEQ multiplex PCR, and TCRdb's table has in-frame clones only and misses some. From that table come the V and J calls and clone size; the DNA was used to work out D and trimming. This table holds roughly 150,000 clones, less than 10% found once. CDR3 length: 15 residues. Germline CDR1 and CDR2: SGHTA and FQGNSA. V gave up 5 bases and J gave up 3 bases; unmatched junction bases: 7. Study-wide results and limits: TCR beta chains numbering under 200 were designated cytomegalovirus-associated. In a later analysis, about 17,000 TCR beta sequences were associated with HLA alleles at 0.05 false discovery rate.

The sequenced sample consisted of PBMCs. The TCR was taken from a male donor in good health and CMV-seronegative. V gene TRBV7-2 combines with J gene TRBJ1-3; 7 bases are shared with TRBD1. CDR3: CASSLHGQDGNTIYF. CDR3 bases: TGTGCCAGCAGCCTTCATGGACAGGATGGAAACACCATATATTTT.